These T cell receptor beta chains were read from a single sample in a study of cytomegalovirus exposure and HLA in healthy donors. Sequencing was performed with immunoSEQ multiplex PCR; in TCRdb, only in-frame clones are kept and a portion is missing. The table shows some 120,000 clones, with over 8% occurring only once. Specimen: PBMCs. The origin of the receptors is a man aged 25-45 years in good health and CMV-seronegative. Each CDR3 is given with its conserved first and last residue. D genes are given only for firm matches. Clone size appears in some rows only: once, few, many, or a class for an expanded clone.

j_call clone_size v_call d_call cdr3_nt cdr3_aa
TRBJ2-7 . TRBV7-6 . TGTGCCAGCAGCCAATCCGCCGGAGACTCCTACGAGCAGTACTTC CASSQSAGDSYEQYF
TRBJ2-2 . TRBV2 . TGTGCCAGCAGTGGAATGTCAGGGAACACCGGGGAGCTGTTTTTT CASSGMSGNTGELFF
TRBJ2-7 few TRBV15 TRBD2 TGTGCCACCAGCAGCCTTATGGCGGGAGCGGAGTACGAGCAGTACTTC CATSSLMAGAEYEQYF
TRBJ1-1 . TRBV18 . TGTGCCAGCTCACCTAATACAGGGAACACTGAAGCTTTCTTT CASSPNTGNTEAFF
TRBJ2-1 . TRBV10-3 TRBD1 TGTGCCACCACCCGGGACAGGGCCTACAATGAGCAGTTCTTC CATTRDRAYNEQFF
TRBJ1-1 few TRBV30 . TGTGCCTGGAGTGTACTGATGAACACTGAAGCTTTCTTT CAWSVLMNTEAFF
TRBJ1-1 . TRBV5-1 . TGCGCCAGCAGCCCGACAGGTACTGAAGCTTTCTTT CASSPTGTEAFF
TRBJ2-1 few TRBV29-1 . TGCAGCGTTGTTCGGACAAAGAACAATGAGCAGTTCTTC CSVVRTKNNEQFF
TRBJ1-1 . TRBV29-1 . TGCAGCGTTGATTTCAGCGAGACTGAAGCTTTCTTT CSVDFSETEAFF
TRBJ2-7 . TRBV10-2 . TGCGCCAGCAGCGTCTCGGGACACTCCGACGAGCAGTACTTC CASSVSGHSDEQYF
TRBJ2-3 few TRBV7-9 TRBD2 TGTGCCAGCAGCCGCCCAGTCGGGGGGAGCACAGATACGCAGTATTTT CASSRPVGGSTDTQYF
TRBJ1-5 few TRBV7-6 . TGTGCCAGCAGCTTAGATGCGAATCAGCCCCAGCATTTT CASSLDANQPQHF
TRBJ2-7 . TRBV30 TRBD1 TGTGCCTTTCTCCGGGACAGAGCCTACGAGCAGTACTTC CAFLRDRAYEQYF
TRBJ2-7 few TRBV9 . TGTGCCAGCAGCCCTCAGGGGTCCGCCGAGCAGTACTTC CASSPQGSAEQYF
TRBJ1-1 few TRBV7-8 . TGTGCCAGCAGCTTAGCGCTAAGGGGGATGGAAGCTTTCTTT CASSLALRGMEAFF
TRBJ1-2 few TRBV6-5 TRBD1 TGTGCCAGCAGTCCGGGACAGGGGGCGGTTGGCTACACCTTC CASSPGQGAVGYTF
TRBJ2-2 few TRBV10-3 . TGTGCCATCAGTGAACTGGGGCTGAACACCGGGGAGCTGTTTTTT CAISELGLNTGELFF
TRBJ1-5 few TRBV12-5 TRBD1 TGTGCTAGTGGTTTGATGACAGGGCCCGGCAATCAGCCCCAGCATTTT CASGLMTGPGNQPQHF
TRBJ2-7 . TRBV27 . TGTGCCAGCAGTTTGGGGGGTCTCTACGAGCAGTACTTC CASSLGGLYEQYF
TRBJ1-5 . TRBV18 . TGTGCCAGCTCCCCCGATTGGGGCGGTCAGCCCCAGCATTTT CASSPDWGGQPQHF
TRBJ1-1 . TRBV7-6 . TGTGCCAGCAGCCTAACAGTGGGGGGAAACACTGAAGCTTTCTTT CASSLTVGGNTEAFF
TRBJ2-3 . TRBV29-1 TRBD2 TGCAGCGTTGAAGGAGTTTATGGACTAGCGGGAGGGTTAACAGATACGCAGTATTTT CSVEGVYGLAGGLTDTQYF
TRBJ2-5 . TRBV30 . TGTGCCTGGAGACAGGAAAACCTAGAGACCCAGTACTTC CAWRQENLETQYF
TRBJ1-1 . TRBV9 . TGTGCCAGCAGCGTAGCAGGGCAGAACACTGAAGCTTTCTTT CASSVAGQNTEAFF
TRBJ1-1 few TRBV5-1 . TGCGCCAGCGGGGACTCATGGGGTAGCGTTGTCGCTTTCTTT CASGDSWGSVVAFF
TRBJ2-7 few TRBV19 . TGTGCCAGTAATTCACAAGCGGTCCGGGGTGGCGAGCAGTACTTC CASNSQAVRGGEQYF
TRBJ2-4 . TRBV6-1 . TGTGCCAGCAGTGATGAGGGAAGAATGAACATTCAGTACTTC CASSDEGRMNIQYF
TRBJ2-1 . TRBV6-1 TRBD2 TGTGCCAGCAGTGAATCCAGCGGGAGGCCAGAGCAGTTCTTC CASSESSGRPEQFF
TRBJ2-1 . TRBV28 TRBD2 TGTGCCAGCAGCAAGACTAGCGGGAAGGTTGAGCAGTTCTTC CASSKTSGKVEQFF
TRBJ2-1 few TRBV7-9 . TGTGCCAGCAGCTCCCGGGACTCCAATGAGCAGTTCTTC CASSSRDSNEQFF
TRBJ2-1 . TRBV19 . TGTGCCAGTAGTGCGACTAGGTATGAGCAGTTCTTC CASSATRYEQFF
TRBJ2-7 . TRBV6-5 . TGTGCCAGCCGATTAAGCGGAGCCTACGAGCAGTACTTC CASRLSGAYEQYF
TRBJ2-7 . TRBV5-4 TRBD2 TGTGCCAGCAGCCCCGGCGGACTAGCGGGAGGGCCCTACGAGCAGTACTTC CASSPGGLAGGPYEQYF
TRBJ2-5 . TRBV7-7 TRBD2 TGTGCTAGCAGCTTAGCCATGCGGGGGTTACAAGAGACCCAGTACTTC CASSLAMRGLQETQYF
TRBJ1-2 . TRBV28 TRBD1 TGTGCCAGCAGTTCCGGGACAGGATTCTATGGCTACACCTTC CASSSGTGFYGYTF
TRBJ2-2 . TRBV6-5 TRBD2 TGTGCCAGCAGTTCCGGGCCCGGGCGGGGGGGCGGGGAGCTGTTTTTT CASSSGPGRGGGELFF
TRBJ1-6 . TRBV5-1 . TGCGCCAGCAGCTCCACAGGGATTCTATCCAATTCACCCCTCCACTTT CASSSTGILSNSPLHF
TRBJ2-7 . TRBV2 TRBD1 TGTGCCAGCGCGCGGGGAACCGGGACAGGGCGAACCGAGCAGTACTTC CASARGTGTGRTEQYF
TRBJ1-4 few TRBV12-5 . TGTGCTAGTGGTTTCGGCAGGGTCGAGGAAAAACTGTTTTTT CASGFGRVEEKLFF
TRBJ2-3 few TRBV6-4 . TGTGCCAGCAGTGAGGGGGGGGCGACAGATACGCAGTATTTT CASSEGGATDTQYF